A selection of T cell receptor beta chains follows, all from one sample in a study of cytomegalovirus exposure and HLA in healthy donors. Libraries were prepared by immunoSEQ multiplex PCR; TCRdb keeps only in-frame clonotypes and omits some of them. The repertoire shows some 110,000 clones; the top ten hold 3.7%. What was sequenced was PBMCs. These receptors all come from a man aged 25-40 years in good health and CMV-seronegative. Both conserved end residues are part of each CDR3. The order of the fields is D gene, J gene, V gene, CDR3 DNA, CDR3 protein. The D gene is left open where the match is weak.

D gene: TRBD1; J gene: TRBJ2-7; V gene: TRBV2; CDR3 DNA: TGTGCCAGCAGCCTCGACAGGGAACACGAGCAGTACTTC; CDR3 protein: CASSLDREHEQYF
D gene: NA; J gene: TRBJ1-2; V gene: TRBV11-2; CDR3 DNA: TGTGCCAGCAGCTTACTTGCGGGGCCCGAGACCTTC; CDR3 protein: CASSLLAGPETF
D gene: NA; J gene: TRBJ2-2; V gene: TRBV18; CDR3 DNA: TGTGCCAGCTCACCAGGTTCCGGGGGAGGAGAGCTGTTTTTT; CDR3 protein: CASSPGSGGGELFF
D gene: TRBD2; J gene: TRBJ2-7; V gene: TRBV6-6; CDR3 DNA: TGTGCCAGCAGTAGCAGCGGGGGACGCTACGAGCAGTACTTC; CDR3 protein: CASSSSGGRYEQYF
D gene: TRBD1; J gene: TRBJ1-3; V gene: TRBV11-2; CDR3 DNA: TGTGCCAGCGGAAGAGGGGGCGCCTATAGAAACACCATATATTTT; CDR3 protein: CASGRGGAYRNTIYF
D gene: TRBD1; J gene: TRBJ1-4; V gene: TRBV2; CDR3 DNA: TGTGCCAGCAGTGAGAGTGTTGGCAGGGGGCGAGAAAAACTGTTTTTT; CDR3 protein: CASSESVGRGREKLFF
D gene: TRBD1; J gene: TRBJ1-1; V gene: TRBV28; CDR3 DNA: TGTGCCAGCAGTAGACAGGGCCCTGAAGCTTTCTTT; CDR3 protein: CASSRQGPEAFF
D gene: TRBD1; J gene: TRBJ2-7; V gene: TRBV5-4; CDR3 DNA: TGTGCCAGCAGCTTTAACAGGGGGCAAGACAAGCAGTACTTC; CDR3 protein: CASSFNRGQDKQYF
D gene: NA; J gene: TRBJ2-4; V gene: TRBV15; CDR3 DNA: TGTGCCACCAGCAGAGATTTACAGGGACGTACGGTAGTCCTAGCCAAAAACATTCAGTACTTC; CDR3 protein: CATSRDLQGRTVVLAKNIQYF
D gene: NA; J gene: TRBJ1-2; V gene: TRBV6-1; CDR3 DNA: TGTGCCAGCAGTGCCTATAGTTCGGGCTACACCTTC; CDR3 protein: CASSAYSSGYTF
D gene: NA; J gene: TRBJ1-6; V gene: TRBV10-3; CDR3 DNA: TGTGCCATCAGCCAACTTCAGGGGACCTATAATTCACCCCTCCACTTT; CDR3 protein: CAISQLQGTYNSPLHF
D gene: NA; J gene: TRBJ2-1; V gene: TRBV5-6; CDR3 DNA: TGTGCCAGCAGCTGGGTTAGCGGTAAGGCCTACAATGAGCAGTTCTTC; CDR3 protein: CASSWVSGKAYNEQFF
D gene: TRBD1; J gene: TRBJ1-1; V gene: TRBV6-5; CDR3 DNA: TGTGCCAGCAGCCCGGGACAGACTACGAACACTGAAGCTTTCTTT; CDR3 protein: CASSPGQTTNTEAFF
D gene: NA; J gene: TRBJ2-7; V gene: TRBV19; CDR3 DNA: TGTGCCAGTGGTACCTTGACAGCTCCAGGCTCCTACGAGCAGTACTTC; CDR3 protein: CASGTLTAPGSYEQYF
D gene: TRBD1; J gene: TRBJ1-2; V gene: TRBV5-1; CDR3 DNA: TGCGCCAGCAGCTTGGAGGGACAGTTCCTTTTTGATGGCTACACCTTC; CDR3 protein: CASSLEGQFLFDGYTF
D gene: TRBD2; J gene: TRBJ2-2; V gene: TRBV7-9; CDR3 DNA: TGTGCCAGCAGCCAGCGGGGGGGCCGAGTCACCGGGGAGCTGTTTTTT; CDR3 protein: CASSQRGGRVTGELFF
D gene: NA; J gene: TRBJ1-2; V gene: TRBV2; CDR3 DNA: TGTGCCAGCAGTGAAGCGAGAGCCTATGGCTACACCTTC; CDR3 protein: CASSEARAYGYTF
D gene: NA; J gene: TRBJ1-6; V gene: TRBV7-2; CDR3 DNA: TGTGCCAGCAGCCCCCGCCCGCTCGGGTCTCAACCCCTCCACTTT; CDR3 protein: CASSPRPLGSQPLHF
D gene: NA; J gene: TRBJ2-3; V gene: TRBV7-2; CDR3 DNA: TGTGCCAGCAGCTTAAATGGAGGGGGGGCCCCTGCGGATACGCAGTATTTT; CDR3 protein: CASSLNGGGAPADTQYF
D gene: TRBD2; J gene: TRBJ2-3; V gene: TRBV11-2; CDR3 DNA: TGTGCCAGCAGCCGCGGACTAGCGGTACCTTCTAGCACAGATACGCAGTATTTT; CDR3 protein: CASSRGLAVPSSTDTQYF
D gene: NA; J gene: TRBJ2-1; V gene: TRBV30; CDR3 DNA: TGTGCCTGGAGTCCCCTCGGGACTCCCGGCGATGAGCAGTTCTTC; CDR3 protein: CAWSPLGTPGDEQFF
D gene: TRBD2; J gene: TRBJ2-1; V gene: TRBV10-3; CDR3 DNA: TGTGCCATCACCCCGGAGCGGGGGGCGCCGAGCTCCTACAATGAGCAGTTCTTC; CDR3 protein: CAITPERGAPSSYNEQFF
D gene: TRBD2; J gene: TRBJ2-1; V gene: TRBV6-1; CDR3 DNA: TGTGCCAGTCAGCGGGGGAACTACAATGAGCAGTTCTTC; CDR3 protein: CASQRGNYNEQFF
D gene: TRBD2; J gene: TRBJ2-7; V gene: TRBV11-3; CDR3 DNA: TGTGCCAGCAGCCGGCGGGAGGGTTACGAGCAGTACTTC; CDR3 protein: CASSRREGYEQYF
D gene: NA; J gene: TRBJ2-2; V gene: TRBV9; CDR3 DNA: TGTGCCAGCACGCCAGCGGCCTACACCGGGGAGCTGTTTTTT; CDR3 protein: CASTPAAYTGELFF
D gene: NA; J gene: TRBJ1-6; V gene: TRBV5-1; CDR3 DNA: TGCGCCAGCAGCTTGGAAGGCCGGAGCTCCTATAATTCACCCCTCCACTTT; CDR3 protein: CASSLEGRSSYNSPLHF
D gene: TRBD2; J gene: TRBJ2-1; V gene: TRBV7-7; CDR3 DNA: TGTGCCAGCAGCTTCGAGCGGGGGGATGAGCAGTTCTTC; CDR3 protein: CASSFERGDEQFF
D gene: TRBD1; J gene: TRBJ2-7; V gene: TRBV30; CDR3 DNA: TGTGCCTGGAGTTCGGGACAGGACTCCTACGAGCAGTACTTC; CDR3 protein: CAWSSGQDSYEQYF